The rows below give T cell receptor beta chains drawn from one sample of a study of T cell responses to AZD1222 COVID-19 vaccine. TCRdb keeps only in-frame clones here, not all; method: immunoSEQ multiplex PCR. In the table there are fewer than 120,000 clones, approximately 94% of which are singletons. The sample here was peripheral blood, taken 28 days after the second AZD1222 dose. The receptors derive from an adult who received the AZD1222 COVID-19 vaccine. The CDR3 runs from the conserved cysteine through the conserved F or W. The order of the fields is CDR3 length, V gene, J gene, D gene, CDR3 DNA, CDR3 protein. The D gene is left open where the match is weak.

15,TRBV10-3,TRBJ2-5,-,TGTGCCATCAGTGGGTCGGGACTGGATTTGGAGACCCAGTACTTC,CAISGSGLDLETQYF
16,TRBV7-8,TRBJ2-7,-,TGTGCCAGCAGCTTAGCGGTCGCTCCTAATCCCTACGAGCAGTACTTC,CASSLAVAPNPYEQYF
13,TRBV28,TRBJ2-1,-,TGTGCCAGCAGTTCACCTCCTAGGGATGAGCAGTTCTTC,CASSSPPRDEQFF
18,TRBV18,TRBJ2-1,TRBD2,TGTGCCAGCTCACCATGGGGCAGACTAGCGCGTGCCTACAATGAGCAGTTCTTC,CASSPWGRLARAYNEQFF
16,TRBV10-2,TRBJ2-5,-,TGCGCCAGCACTGGTGCTAGCGCGACTTACCAAGAGACCCAGTACTTC,CASTGASATYQETQYF
15,TRBV4-1,TRBJ2-3,-,TGCGCCAGCAGCCAAGATCATGAGGGTCGAGATACGCAGTATTTT,CASSQDHEGRDTQYF
14,TRBV28,TRBJ1-5,TRBD1,TGTGCCAGCAGGACAGGGCTCTCGTATCAGCCCCAGCATTTT,CASRTGLSYQPQHF
13,TRBV7-2,TRBJ2-7,-,TGTGCCAGCAGCCTAGAGCCCGTCTACGAGCAGTACTTC,CASSLEPVYEQYF
14,TRBV5-1,TRBJ1-1,-,TGCGCCAGCAGTTACAAACGGTGGTACACTGAAGCTTTCTTT,CASSYKRWYTEAFF
12,TRBV6-5,TRBJ1-3,-,TGTGCCAGCAGTTTCGAGGGGAACACCATATATTTT,CASSFEGNTIYF
16,TRBV2,TRBJ2-2,-,TGTGCCAGCAGTGAACAGGGAATGGCGAACACCGGGGAGCTGTTTTTT,CASSEQGMANTGELFF
13,TRBV18,TRBJ1-6,-,TGTGCCAGCTCACCAGGGAGGGATTCACCCCTCCACTTT,CASSPGRDSPLHF
14,TRBV6-6,TRBJ1-6,-,TGTGCCAGCAGTTACGGAGGTTCTAATTCACCCCTCCACTTT,CASSYGGSNSPLHF
16,TRBV13,TRBJ2-4,TRBD1,TGTGCCAGCAGCACAGGGGTGGATCGGGCCAAAAACATTCAGTACTTC,CASSTGVDRAKNIQYF
15,TRBV15,TRBJ1-6,-,TGTGCCACCAGCCAAAACGGGGGGCTTAATTCACCCCTCCACTTT,CATSQNGGLNSPLHF